Described below is a single T cell receptor (beta chain) sequence and its context. Its antigen is as yet unknown. Trimming left V 0 bases short and J 0 bases short, with 8 bases between. This CDR3 contains 15 residues. The V gene's germline CDR1 is ENHRY and CDR2 SYGVKD. Profiled with immunoSEQ multiplex PCR; TCRdb holds only in-frame clones, not every one. This sample carries about 1,800,000 clones, about 95% of them seen once, and the ten largest clones take roughly 1.2%. These data come from a study of shared clonotypes between healthy human individuals. Only CD45RO-negative cells positively selected for CCR7 counted as naive CD8 cells, so terminally differentiated effector memory CD45RA+ cells were excluded. Donors were Caucasian adults residing in Nashville, Tennessee, USA. General study points: Estimated richness values were generally larger in naive subsets than in memory subsets. The naive CD4 repertoires of several donors were compared, and around 4.9% of clonotypes were shared.

The V gene is TRBV10-3, the J gene TRBJ1-1, with no clear D. The sequencing sample was made of naive CD8+ T cells sorted from blood. This sequence originates from a man aged 18 to 29 in good health. The CDR3 DNA is TGTGCCATCAGTGAGTCTAGGGAGATGAACACTGAAGCTTTCTTT. Its protein is CAISESREMNTEAFF.